This TCR beta chain comes out of a study of shared clonotypes between healthy human individuals. This CDR3 spans 12 amino acids. The V gene's germline CDR1 is MDHEN and CDR2 SYDVKM. Between the trimmed V and J ends, which lost 6 bases and 2 bases, there was a span of 8 bases. Remarks on this clone: As yet, its antigen is unknown.

Study-level points and caveats: Sharing across four donors was highest in naive CD4 (around 5%) and lowest in memory CD8 (roughly 0.4%). Sequencing depth was expected to influence donor clonotype sharing. Donors were few, which limited the genetic and exposure-history diversity represented.

Sequencing was performed with immunoSEQ multiplex PCR; in TCRdb, only in-frame clones are kept and a portion is missing. The data show about 330,000 clones, with under 80% seen just once and 10% held by the top ten. Healthy adults negative for HIV, lacking recent acute infections or vaccinations, served as donors. The chain has TRBV28 and TRBJ2-7, with D tentatively TRBD1 (6 bases). The receptor was derived from a man aged 25-40 years in good health. The sequenced sample was memory CD4+ T cells sorted from blood. Subset of the sample: CD45RA-negative fraction. The CDR3 sequence is CASRQGPYEQYF. The CDR3 region has the DNA TGTGCCAGCAGACAGGGTCCCTACGAGCAGTACTTC.